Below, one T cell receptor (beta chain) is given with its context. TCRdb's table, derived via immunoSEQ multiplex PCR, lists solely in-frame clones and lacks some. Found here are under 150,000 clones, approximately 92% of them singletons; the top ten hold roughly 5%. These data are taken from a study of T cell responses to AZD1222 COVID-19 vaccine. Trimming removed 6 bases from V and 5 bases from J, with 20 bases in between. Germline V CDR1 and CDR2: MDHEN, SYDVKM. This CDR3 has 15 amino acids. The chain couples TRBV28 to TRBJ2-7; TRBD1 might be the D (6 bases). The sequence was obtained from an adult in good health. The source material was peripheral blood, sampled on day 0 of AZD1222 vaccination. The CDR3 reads CASSGPPTGLHEQYF. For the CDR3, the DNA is TGTGCCAGCAGCGGCCCCCCTACAGGGCTTCACGAGCAGTACTTC.